One TCR beta chain is described in this entry. Isolation recovered at least 6.5 million PBMCs from every sample. Per the germline V gene, CDR1 is SGHKS and CDR2 is YYEKEE (reference sequence). V was clipped by 0 bases and J by 4 bases, with 11 bases between them. The CDR3 totals 14 residues. Alongside a J-beta primer mix, a sample-barcoded 5' primer served in a second PCR lasting about 7 to 11 cycles. Each CDR3 protein is one row after TCRdb ran MiXCR on the 5' RACE reads. The sample carries 1.4 million or so distinct CDR3 sequences, approximately 42% recorded once. This sample is drawn from a study of blood T cells in healthy people across ages.

The V call is TRBV5-5, the J call TRBJ2-7, with a tentative D call TRBD1 (6 bases). The sequence was collected from a woman under 30 in good health. The material sequenced was blood. CDR3 nucleotide sequence: TGTGCCAGCAGCTTGGGGTCAGGGGAATACGAGCAGTACTTC. Residues: CASSLGSGEYEQYF.